This T cell receptor beta chain was profiled in a study of technical replicates of blood from a few donors. CDR3 size: 12 residues. With 0 bases removed from V and 7 bases from J, the gap between germline ends came to 6 bases. Germline values: CDR1 MNHEY, CDR2 SVGAGI. Method: immunoSEQ multiplex PCR; TCRdb's copy keeps in-frame clones and lacks some. This table holds 65,000 to 85,000 clones, approximately 96% found once. This clone has only one observation. This TCR was recovered from a human donor in good health. The chain uses TRBV6-5 and TRBJ1-1, with D unresolved. The source material was T cells isolated from PBMCs. CDR3 nucleotide sequence: TGTGCCAGCAGTTACTCGAGAAGTGAAGCTTTCTTT. This sequence encodes CASSYSRSEAFF.